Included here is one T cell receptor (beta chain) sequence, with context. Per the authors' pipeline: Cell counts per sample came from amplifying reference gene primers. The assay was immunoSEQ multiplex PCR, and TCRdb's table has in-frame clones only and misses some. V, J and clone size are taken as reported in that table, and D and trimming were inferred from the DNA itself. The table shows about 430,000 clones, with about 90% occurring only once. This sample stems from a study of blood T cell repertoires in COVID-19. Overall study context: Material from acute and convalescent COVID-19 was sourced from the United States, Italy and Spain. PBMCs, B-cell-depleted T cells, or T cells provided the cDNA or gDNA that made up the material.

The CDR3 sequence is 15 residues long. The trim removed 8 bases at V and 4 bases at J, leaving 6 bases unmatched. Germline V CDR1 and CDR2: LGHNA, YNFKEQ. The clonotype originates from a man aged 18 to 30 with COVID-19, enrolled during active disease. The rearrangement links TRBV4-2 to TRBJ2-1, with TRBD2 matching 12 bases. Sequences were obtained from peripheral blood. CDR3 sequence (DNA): TGTGCCAGCGGGGCTAGCGGGGGGGCGTACAATGAGCAGTTCTTC. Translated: CASGASGGAYNEQFF.